This TCR beta chain is drawn from a study of T cell repertoires in cytomegalovirus infection. Turning to the study itself: Well-studied HLA-B-restricted epitopes and recently identified HLA-C-restricted epitopes of CMV were both used in the study.

TCRdb fed the reads into MiXCR, producing one record per CDR3 protein. The sample has about 700,000 distinct CDR3 sequences; roughly 36% are singletons. The count of this clonotype is one. Its antigen is still unknown. The CDR3 totals 16 residues. V shed 3 bases, J shed 7 bases, and the junction held 11 bases outside the gene matches. Germline CDR1 is SNHLY and CDR2 is FYNNEI. This clonotype was obtained from a human donor in good health (CMV status not recorded). Some clones in this sample may be carry-over from other donors' samples. The V call is TRBV2, the J call TRBJ2-3; 9 bases fit TRBD1. The specimen was cultured PBMCs, collected from culture after CMV antigen stimulation. The CDR3 spells CASSDARTGAYNTQYF. CDR3 DNA sequence: TGTGCCAGCAGTGATGCAAGGACAGGGGCTTATAATACGCAGTATTTT.